A selection of T cell receptor beta chains follows, all from one sample in a study of blood T cell repertoires in COVID-19. Method: immunoSEQ multiplex PCR; TCRdb's copy keeps in-frame clones and lacks some. The sample consists of more than 250,000 clones, around 86% of them appearing once. Specimen: peripheral blood. Receptor source: a woman aged 50 to 60 with acute or convalescent COVID-19. Both conserved end residues are part of each CDR3. Each record gives: D gene, V gene, clone size, J gene, CDR3 DNA, CDR3 protein. A D gene is named only where the DNA matches it firmly. The size entry is marked missing in some rows and otherwise reads once, few, many or a size class.

d_gene: .
v_gene: TRBV28
abundance: .
j_gene: TRBJ2-5
CDR3nt: TGTGCCAGCAGCATATCGGGGGGCACTACGGGGACCCAGTACTTC
CDR3aa: CASSISGGTTGTQYF

d_gene: .
v_gene: TRBV14
abundance: once
j_gene: TRBJ2-1
CDR3nt: TGTGCCAGCAGCCAAGGTCCGGGACTCGAGCAGTTCTTC
CDR3aa: CASSQGPGLEQFF

d_gene: .
v_gene: TRBV19
abundance: .
j_gene: TRBJ1-5
CDR3nt: TGTGCCAGTAGTATTCCCCGGGGAAGGGGGGGCGATCAGCCCCAGCATTTT
CDR3aa: CASSIPRGRGGDQPQHF

d_gene: .
v_gene: TRBV6-2/TRBV6-3
abundance: .
j_gene: TRBJ2-3
CDR3nt: TGTGCCAGCAGTCTAGCACGAGATACGCAGTATTTT
CDR3aa: CASSLARDTQYF

d_gene: TRBD1
v_gene: TRBV29-1
abundance: .
j_gene: TRBJ1-2
CDR3nt: TGCAGCACCCGGACAGGAGACTATGGCTACACCTTC
CDR3aa: CSTRTGDYGYTF

d_gene: .
v_gene: TRBV5-6
abundance: once
j_gene: TRBJ1-5
CDR3nt: TGTGCCAGCACTCAGGGGTTTGGTGATCAGCCCCAGCATTTT
CDR3aa: CASTQGFGDQPQHF

d_gene: .
v_gene: TRBV24-1
abundance: once
j_gene: TRBJ1-5
CDR3nt: TGTGCCACCAGTGATTTGCCGCAGGTCCTTAGCAATCAGCCCCAGCATTTT
CDR3aa: CATSDLPQVLSNQPQHF

d_gene: .
v_gene: TRBV10-3
abundance: .
j_gene: TRBJ2-3
CDR3nt: TGTGCCATCAGTGAGTCAGCGGAAAGCACAGATACGCAGTATTTT
CDR3aa: CAISESAESTDTQYF

d_gene: TRBD1
v_gene: TRBV5-1
abundance: .
j_gene: TRBJ1-3
CDR3nt: TGCGCCAGCAGCTATTCCGGGACAGCCTCCACCAAAGGAAACACCATATATTTT
CDR3aa: CASSYSGTASTKGNTIYF

d_gene: TRBD1
v_gene: TRBV11-2
abundance: .
j_gene: TRBJ2-7
CDR3nt: TGTGCCAGCAGCTTAGCCGGACAGGGGGCTTCCTACGAGCAGTACTTC
CDR3aa: CASSLAGQGASYEQYF

d_gene: .
v_gene: TRBV14
abundance: .
j_gene: TRBJ1-1
CDR3nt: TGTGCCAGCAGCCAAGATTATGGAGAGAACACTGAAGCTTTCTTT
CDR3aa: CASSQDYGENTEAFF

d_gene: TRBD1
v_gene: TRBV29-1
abundance: .
j_gene: TRBJ2-1
CDR3nt: TGCAGCGGTGAGGGTTCGGGGACAGGAGGGAATGAGCAGTTCTTC
CDR3aa: CSGEGSGTGGNEQFF

d_gene: TRBD2
v_gene: TRBV5-1
abundance: .
j_gene: TRBJ2-1
CDR3nt: TGCGCCAGCAGCTTGGCGCTAGCGGGAGTAACCAATGAGCAGTTCTTC
CDR3aa: CASSLALAGVTNEQFF

d_gene: .
v_gene: TRBV10-2
abundance: .
j_gene: TRBJ1-3
CDR3nt: TGCGCCAGCAGTGACGGGGGAAACACCATATATTTT
CDR3aa: CASSDGGNTIYF

d_gene: TRBD2
v_gene: TRBV28
abundance: .
j_gene: TRBJ2-3
CDR3nt: TGTGCCAGCAGCTACGGGACTAGCGGTAGCACAGATACGCAGTATTTT
CDR3aa: CASSYGTSGSTDTQYF

d_gene: TRBD2
v_gene: TRBV7-2
abundance: .
j_gene: TRBJ2-1
CDR3nt: TGTGCCAGCAGCTTAGCCCCCCCGGTGTTGCGGGAGGGGGACAATGAGCAGTTCTTC
CDR3aa: CASSLAPPVLREGDNEQFF

d_gene: TRBD1
v_gene: TRBV12-3/TRBV12-4
abundance: .
j_gene: TRBJ2-5
CDR3nt: TGTGCCAGCAGAACAGGGGCGCATACCCAGTACTTC
CDR3aa: CASRTGAHTQYF

d_gene: .
v_gene: TRBV6-5
abundance: .
j_gene: TRBJ2-3
CDR3nt: TGTGCCAGCAGACGCGGGTACACAGATACGCAGTATTTT
CDR3aa: CASRRGYTDTQYF

d_gene: .
v_gene: TRBV28
abundance: .
j_gene: TRBJ2-7
CDR3nt: TGTGCCAGCATTGCCAGGGGCTACGAGCAGTACTTC
CDR3aa: CASIARGYEQYF

d_gene: TRBD2
v_gene: TRBV30
abundance: .
j_gene: TRBJ2-1
CDR3nt: TGTGCCTGGAACCCCGGACTAGCGGGAGTAGCGCTCTACAATGAGCAGTTCTTC
CDR3aa: CAWNPGLAGVALYNEQFF

d_gene: TRBD1
v_gene: TRBV2
abundance: .
j_gene: TRBJ1-2
CDR3nt: TGTGCCGGAACGTCGGACAGGGGCGACTATGGCTACACCTTC
CDR3aa: CAGTSDRGDYGYTF

d_gene: .
v_gene: TRBV28
abundance: .
j_gene: TRBJ1-2
CDR3nt: TGTGCCAGCAGTTTTGGGACACAGGGTTGGGGCTACACCTTC
CDR3aa: CASSFGTQGWGYTF

d_gene: TRBD2
v_gene: TRBV27
abundance: .
j_gene: TRBJ2-3
CDR3nt: TGTGCCAGCAGTTTTTTGGGGGGGGGAACAGATACGCAGTATTTT
CDR3aa: CASSFLGGGTDTQYF

d_gene: .
v_gene: TRBV4-1
abundance: .
j_gene: TRBJ2-1
CDR3nt: TGCGCCAGCCGACCCCGAGACAGGTACAATGAGCAGTTCTTC
CDR3aa: CASRPRDRYNEQFF

d_gene: .
v_gene: TRBV7-9
abundance: .
j_gene: TRBJ2-3
CDR3nt: TGTGCCAGCAGCTTAGGTCTGGGCCCCCGCACAGATACGCAGTATTTT
CDR3aa: CASSLGLGPRTDTQYF

d_gene: .
v_gene: TRBV28
abundance: .
j_gene: TRBJ2-1
CDR3nt: TGTGCCAGCAGTTGGACAGCGGGAAGCAATGAGCAGTTCTTC
CDR3aa: CASSWTAGSNEQFF

d_gene: .
v_gene: TRBV5-4
abundance: .
j_gene: TRBJ1-2
CDR3nt: TGTGCCAGCAGCCCGGAGAGGAGAGACTATGGCTACACCTTC
CDR3aa: CASSPERRDYGYTF

d_gene: .
v_gene: TRBV6-2/TRBV6-3
abundance: .
j_gene: TRBJ2-7
CDR3nt: TGTGCCAGCAGTTACGGGGCGGGGATCGAGCAGTACTTC
CDR3aa: CASSYGAGIEQYF

d_gene: TRBD1
v_gene: TRBV19
abundance: .
j_gene: TRBJ1-6
CDR3nt: TGTGCCAGTTCTCAGGGGGGAGATTCACCCCTCCACTTT
CDR3aa: CASSQGGDSPLHF

d_gene: .
v_gene: TRBV27
abundance: few
j_gene: TRBJ1-3
CDR3nt: TGTGCCAGCAGGGGGCTAGCTGGAAACACCATATATTTT
CDR3aa: CASRGLAGNTIYF

d_gene: TRBD1
v_gene: TRBV7-2
abundance: .
j_gene: TRBJ2-7
CDR3nt: TGTGCCAGCAGCGGCACAGGGGTGTGGTCCTACGAGCAGTACTTC
CDR3aa: CASSGTGVWSYEQYF

d_gene: .
v_gene: TRBV10-3
abundance: few
j_gene: TRBJ2-2
CDR3nt: TGTGCCATCAGTGACTCCGCCGGGGAGCTGTTTTTT
CDR3aa: CAISDSAGELFF

d_gene: .
v_gene: TRBV6-6
abundance: few
j_gene: TRBJ1-6
CDR3nt: TGTGCCAGCAGTCCGTTATTCGACAGCTTTTATAATTCACCCCTCCACTTT
CDR3aa: CASSPLFDSFYNSPLHF

d_gene: TRBD2
v_gene: TRBV9
abundance: .
j_gene: TRBJ2-5
CDR3nt: TGTGCCAGCAGCTCCCGAACTAGCGGGGAGACCCAGTACTTC
CDR3aa: CASSSRTSGETQYF

d_gene: .
v_gene: TRBV4-1
abundance: .
j_gene: TRBJ2-7
CDR3nt: TGCGCCAGCAGCCAAGAAACGGCACAGAGCTCCTACGAGCAGTACTTC
CDR3aa: CASSQETAQSSYEQYF

d_gene: .
v_gene: TRBV15
abundance: .
j_gene: TRBJ1-1
CDR3nt: TGTGCCACCAGGCCAGGGGTTATGAACACTGAAGCTTTCTTT
CDR3aa: CATRPGVMNTEAFF

d_gene: TRBD1
v_gene: TRBV5-6
abundance: .
j_gene: TRBJ2-4
CDR3nt: TGTGCCAGCAGCTCATGGAGTGTAGTACAGGGGATTCCAAACATTCAGTACTTC
CDR3aa: CASSSWSVVQGIPNIQYF

d_gene: TRBD2
v_gene: TRBV19
abundance: .
j_gene: TRBJ2-3
CDR3nt: TGTGCCAGTAGTATCTCCCTAGCGGGAGAAGGAGATACGCAGTATTTT
CDR3aa: CASSISLAGEGDTQYF

d_gene: TRBD2
v_gene: TRBV18
abundance: .
j_gene: TRBJ2-4
CDR3nt: TGTGCCAGCTCACCAATGAGCGGGAGTTTAGCCAAAAACATTCAGTACTTC
CDR3aa: CASSPMSGSLAKNIQYF

d_gene: TRBD1
v_gene: TRBV10-3
abundance: .
j_gene: TRBJ1-5
CDR3nt: TGTGCCATCAGTGAGTCTACGCGACAGGGGGATCAGCCCCAGCATTTT
CDR3aa: CAISESTRQGDQPQHF

d_gene: .
v_gene: TRBV28
abundance: once
j_gene: TRBJ1-1
CDR3nt: TGTGCCAGCAGTTTAGTCAGAGAAGCTTTCTTT
CDR3aa: CASSLVREAFF

d_gene: .
v_gene: TRBV11-2
abundance: once
j_gene: TRBJ1-2
CDR3nt: TGTGCCAGCAGCTTCCTAACAGGAACCTATGATGGCTACACCTTC
CDR3aa: CASSFLTGTYDGYTF

d_gene: .
v_gene: TRBV25-1
abundance: .
j_gene: TRBJ1-6
CDR3nt: TGTGCCAGCAGTGAATCTGGCAGGGCAGGGCCCGGACACTTT
CDR3aa: CASSESGRAGPGHF

d_gene: .
v_gene: TRBV7-9
abundance: once
j_gene: TRBJ1-6
CDR3nt: TGTGCCAGCAGCTTAGGGGGCGGTTCACCCCTCCACTTT
CDR3aa: CASSLGGGSPLHF

d_gene: TRBD1
v_gene: TRBV28
abundance: .
j_gene: TRBJ1-5
CDR3nt: TGTGCCAGCAGTTCTCCGGACAGGGGGGGCAATCAGCCCCAGCATTTT
CDR3aa: CASSSPDRGGNQPQHF

d_gene: TRBD1
v_gene: TRBV5-1
abundance: .
j_gene: TRBJ1-1
CDR3nt: TGCGCCAGCAGACGGGACAGGGATTTGGACACTGAAGCTTTCTTT
CDR3aa: CASRRDRDLDTEAFF

d_gene: .
v_gene: TRBV10-3
abundance: .
j_gene: TRBJ1-1
CDR3nt: TGTGCCATCATCGGGGAACGGAACGCTGAAGCTTTCTTT
CDR3aa: CAIIGERNAEAFF

d_gene: TRBD2
v_gene: TRBV13
abundance: .
j_gene: TRBJ2-7
CDR3nt: TGTGCCAGCAGGGAAGAAGGACTAGCGGGAGAGTGGGAGCAGTACTTC
CDR3aa: CASREEGLAGEWEQYF

d_gene: TRBD1
v_gene: TRBV5-1
abundance: .
j_gene: TRBJ2-3
CDR3nt: TGCGCCAGCAGCTGGGGGACAGGGCCAGATACGCAGTATTTT
CDR3aa: CASSWGTGPDTQYF

d_gene: .
v_gene: TRBV9
abundance: .
j_gene: TRBJ1-5
CDR3nt: TGTGCCAGCAGCGTGGGAGGCCGAGCTGATCAGCCCCAGCATTTT
CDR3aa: CASSVGGRADQPQHF

d_gene: TRBD1
v_gene: TRBV24-1
abundance: .
j_gene: TRBJ1-2
CDR3nt: TGTGCCACCAGCTCCTCCGGGACAGGGTATGGCTACACCTTC
CDR3aa: CATSSSGTGYGYTF

d_gene: .
v_gene: TRBV20-1
abundance: .
j_gene: TRBJ2-1
CDR3nt: TGCAGTGCTAGTTCTGCCCTAGCACTTAGCTCCTACAATGAGCAGTTCTTC
CDR3aa: CSASSALALSSYNEQFF

d_gene: TRBD1
v_gene: TRBV19
abundance: .
j_gene: TRBJ1-5
CDR3nt: TGTGCCAGTAGTCCCCGGACAGGGGTGGATCAGCCCCAGCATTTT
CDR3aa: CASSPRTGVDQPQHF

d_gene: .
v_gene: TRBV20-1
abundance: .
j_gene: TRBJ1-4
CDR3nt: TGCAGTGCTAGTCGAGCGGGAGAAAAACTGTTTTTT
CDR3aa: CSASRAGEKLFF